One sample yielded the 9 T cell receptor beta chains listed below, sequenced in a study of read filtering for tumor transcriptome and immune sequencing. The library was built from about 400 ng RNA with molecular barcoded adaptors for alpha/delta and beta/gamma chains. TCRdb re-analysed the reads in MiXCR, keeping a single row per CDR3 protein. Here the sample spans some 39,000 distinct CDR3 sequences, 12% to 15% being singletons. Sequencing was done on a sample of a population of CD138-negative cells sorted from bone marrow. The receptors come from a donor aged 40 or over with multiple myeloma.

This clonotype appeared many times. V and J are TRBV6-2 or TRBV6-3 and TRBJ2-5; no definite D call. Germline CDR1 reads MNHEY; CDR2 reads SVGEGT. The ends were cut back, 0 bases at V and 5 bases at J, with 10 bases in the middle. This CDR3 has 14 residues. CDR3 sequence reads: CASSYSMGAETQYF. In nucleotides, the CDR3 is TGTGCCAGCAGTTACTCGATGGGTGCGGAGACCCAGTACTTC.

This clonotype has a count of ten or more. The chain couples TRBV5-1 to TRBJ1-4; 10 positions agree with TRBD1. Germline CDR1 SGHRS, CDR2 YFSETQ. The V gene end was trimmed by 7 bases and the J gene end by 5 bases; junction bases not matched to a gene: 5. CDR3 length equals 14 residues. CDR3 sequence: CASGSGQGNEKLFF. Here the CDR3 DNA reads TGCGCCAGCGGCTCGGGACAGGGGAATGAAAAACTGTTTTTT.

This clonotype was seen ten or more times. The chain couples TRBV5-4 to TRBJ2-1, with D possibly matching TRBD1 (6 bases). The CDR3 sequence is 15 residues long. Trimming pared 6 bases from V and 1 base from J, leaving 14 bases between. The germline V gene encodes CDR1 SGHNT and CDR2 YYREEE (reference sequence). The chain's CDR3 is CASTSGTLSYNEQFF. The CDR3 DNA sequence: TGTGCCAGCACCTCCGGGACATTATCCTACAATGAGCAGTTCTTC.

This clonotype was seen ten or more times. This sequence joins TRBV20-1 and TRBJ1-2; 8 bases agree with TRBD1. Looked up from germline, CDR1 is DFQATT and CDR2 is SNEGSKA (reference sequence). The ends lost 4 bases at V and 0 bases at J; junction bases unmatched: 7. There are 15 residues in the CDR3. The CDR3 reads CSANPQGAANYGYTF. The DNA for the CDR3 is TGCAGTGCTAACCCCCAGGGGGCAGCTAACTATGGCTACACCTTC.

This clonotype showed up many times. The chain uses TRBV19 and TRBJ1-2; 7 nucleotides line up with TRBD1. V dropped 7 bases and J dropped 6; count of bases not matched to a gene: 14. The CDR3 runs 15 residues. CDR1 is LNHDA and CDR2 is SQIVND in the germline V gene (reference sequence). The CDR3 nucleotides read TGTGCCAGTACTTACGGGGGACAGTCGCGAGATGGCTACACCTTC. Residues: CASTYGGQSRDGYTF. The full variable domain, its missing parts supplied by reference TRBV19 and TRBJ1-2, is DGGITQSPKYLFRKEGQNVTLSCEQNLNHDAMYWYRQDPGQGLRLIYYSQIVNDFQKGDIAEGYSVSREKKESFPLTVTSAQKNPTAFYLCASTYGGQSRDGYTFGSGTRLTVV.

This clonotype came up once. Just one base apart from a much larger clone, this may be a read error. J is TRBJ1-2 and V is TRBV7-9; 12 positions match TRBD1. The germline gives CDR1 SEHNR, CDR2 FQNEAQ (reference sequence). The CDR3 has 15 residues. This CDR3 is CAGSFSGTGGDGYTF. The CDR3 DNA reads TGTGCCGGCAGCTTTTCAGGGACAGGGGGCGATGGCTACACCTTC.

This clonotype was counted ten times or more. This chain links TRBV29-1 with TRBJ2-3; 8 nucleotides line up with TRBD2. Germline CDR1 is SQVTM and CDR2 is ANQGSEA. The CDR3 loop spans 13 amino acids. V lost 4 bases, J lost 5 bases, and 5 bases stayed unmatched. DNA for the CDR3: TGCAGCGTTGGTAGCGGGGCGGTAGATACGCAGTATTTT. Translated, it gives CSVGSGAVDTQYF.

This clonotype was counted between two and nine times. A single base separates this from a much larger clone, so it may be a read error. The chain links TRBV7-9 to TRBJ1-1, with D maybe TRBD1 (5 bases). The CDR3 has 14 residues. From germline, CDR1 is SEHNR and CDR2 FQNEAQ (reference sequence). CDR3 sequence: CSSSPPEGTTEAFF. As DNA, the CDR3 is TGTTCCAGCAGCCCTCCGGAAGGGACCACTGAAGCTTTCTTT.

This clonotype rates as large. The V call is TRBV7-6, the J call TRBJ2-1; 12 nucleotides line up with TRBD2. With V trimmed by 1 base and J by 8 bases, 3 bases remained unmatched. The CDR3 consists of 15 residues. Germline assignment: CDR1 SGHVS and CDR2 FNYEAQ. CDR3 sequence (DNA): TGTGCCAGCAGCTTAGGGACTAGCGGGGTCTATGAGCAGTTCTTC. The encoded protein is CASSLGTSGVYEQFF.